One sample yielded the 11 T cell receptor beta chains listed below, sequenced in a study of blood T cell repertoires in COVID-19 (dated by TCRdb to 2020 to 2022). The library was obtained by the immunoSEQ multiplex PCR assay. Sourced from immuneACCESS, this table was stored by TCRdb with only in-frame sequences that have V and J called. A share of the clones is absent; for the studies checked, an unresolved V gene accounts for under half, and the remainder has no known explanation. Across this sample there are 200,000 or so clones, with over 70% seen only once. 5.5% to 7% of the sample is held by the ten biggest clonotypes. Sequenced input: peripheral blood. All receptors come from a woman between 65 and 79 years old with acute or convalescent COVID-19.

The V call is TRBV27, the J call TRBJ2-1; 7 bases line up with TRBD2. Germline CDR1 is MNHEY and CDR2 is SMNVEV (reference sequence). CDR3 length: 15 amino acids. The ends lost 2 bases at V and 5 bases at J; junction bases unmatched: 6. The CDR3 reads CASSLMGTTHNEQFF. The CDR3 DNA reads TGTGCCAGCAGTTTAATGGGGACTACCCACAATGAGCAGTTCTTC.

V and J are TRBV24-1 and TRBJ2-2, with D maybe TRBD1 (5 bases). Germline CDR1 reads KGHDR; CDR2 reads SFDVKD. CDR3 size: 14 residues. Trimming removed 1 base from V and 6 bases from J, with 8 bases in between. As DNA, the CDR3 is TGTGCCACCAGTGATTTTGGGGCCGCCGGGGAGCTGTTTTTT. This translates into CATSDFGAAGELFF.

The chain couples TRBV14 to TRBJ2-5, with D hard to call. V lost 3 bases, J lost 2 bases, and 13 bases lay in between. This CDR3 contains 15 residues. The V gene's germline CDR1 is SGHDN and CDR2 FVKESK. CDR3 amino acids: CASSQRLTGQETQYF. The CDR3 bases are TGTGCCAGCAGCCAGAGGTTGACCGGACAAGAGACCCAGTACTTC.

This clone came up a few times. V gene TRBV6-6 combines with J gene TRBJ2-5; 9 bases align to TRBD1. In germline, CDR1 is MNHNY, CDR2 SVGAGI (reference sequence). This CDR3 comprises 15 residues. Trimming removed 2 bases from V and 5 bases from J; junction bases left unmatched: 6. The DNA for the CDR3 is TGTGCCAGCAGTTACACTACAGGGGGCCGGGAGACCCAGTACTTC. Protein: CASSYTTGGRETQYF.

The chain couples TRBV7-2 to TRBJ1-3; maybe TRBD1 (5 bases). The CDR3 runs to 14 residues. V was pared by 6 bases and J by 0 bases, with 9 bases between. Germline CDR1 SGHTA, CDR2 FQGNSA. CDR3 DNA sequence: TGTGCCAGCAGGGATAGGGGCTCTGGAAACACCATATATTTT. It codes for CASRDRGSGNTIYF.

V and J are TRBV7-9 and TRBJ1-2; TRBD1 matches 10 bases. Germline lookup yields CDR1 SEHNR and CDR2 FQNEAQ (reference sequence). After removal of 5 bases from V and 8 bases from J, the junction contained 14 bases not matched to a gene. The CDR3 consists of 16 residues. The CDR3 is CASSATSGTGDYGYTF. In DNA form, the CDR3 reads TGTGCCAGCAGCGCAACCTCCGGGACAGGGGATTACGGCTACACCTTC.

The gene calls are TRBV12-3 or TRBV12-4 and TRBJ2-7; no reliable D call. V lost 7 bases and J lost 2, with 6 bases in between. The CDR3 spans 11 residues. The CDR3: CASKGAYEQYF. DNA for the CDR3: TGTGCCAGCAAAGGAGCCTACGAGCAGTACTTC.

V gene TRBV19 combines with J gene TRBJ1-2, with 12 bases matching TRBD1. The CDR3 has 14 residues. Trimming took 7 bases from V and 4 from J; bases not matched to a gene: 4. From germline, CDR1 is LNHDA and CDR2 SQIVND (reference sequence). CDR3 loop: CASTGTGGSYGYTF. CDR3 nucleotides: TGTGCCAGTACGGGGACAGGGGGCAGCTATGGCTACACCTTC.

The CDR3 DNA reads as TGTGCCAGCTCACCGATACTAGCGGGAGGGAACAATGAGCAGTTCTTC. Amino acid sequence: CASSPILAGGNNEQFF. The chain couples TRBV18 to TRBJ2-1, with TRBD2 identical over 13 bases. The ends lost 3 bases at V and 5 bases at J; junction bases unmatched: 4. This CDR3 region has 16 residues. CDR1 is KGHSH and CDR2 is LQKENI in the germline V gene.

This chain links TRBV19 with TRBJ1-4, with 7 nucleotides matching TRBD1. The length of the CDR3 is 13 residues. J lost 3 bases, V lost 8 bases, and 3 bases had no gene match. The V gene's germline CDR1 is LNHDA and CDR2 SQIVND (reference sequence). The CDR3 reads CASRTGPNEKLFF. The CDR3 DNA follows: TGTGCCAGTCGGACAGGACCTAATGAAAAACTGTTTTTT.

The chain has TRBV6-6 and TRBJ1-1; D is ambiguous. V was pared by 3 bases and J by 0 bases, with 11 bases between. The V gene's germline CDR1 is MNHNY and CDR2 SVGAGI (reference sequence). The CDR3 contains 15 residues. Here the CDR3 DNA reads TGTGCCAGCAGTTATCTGCCAGAAGTGAACACTGAAGCTTTCTTT. This gives the protein CASSYLPEVNTEAFF.